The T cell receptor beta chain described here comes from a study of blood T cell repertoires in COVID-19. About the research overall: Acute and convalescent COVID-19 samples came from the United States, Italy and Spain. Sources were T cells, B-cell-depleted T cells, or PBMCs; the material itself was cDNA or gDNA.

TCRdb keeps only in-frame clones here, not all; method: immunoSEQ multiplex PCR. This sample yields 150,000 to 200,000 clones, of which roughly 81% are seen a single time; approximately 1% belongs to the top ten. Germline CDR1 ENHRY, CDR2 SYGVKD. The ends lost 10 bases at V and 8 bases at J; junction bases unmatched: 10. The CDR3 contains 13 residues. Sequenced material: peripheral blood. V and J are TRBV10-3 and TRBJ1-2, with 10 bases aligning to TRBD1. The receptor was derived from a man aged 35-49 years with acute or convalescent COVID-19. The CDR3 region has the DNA TGTGCCACAGGCTTGGACAGGGGGATAGGCTACACCTTC. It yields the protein CATGLDRGIGYTF.